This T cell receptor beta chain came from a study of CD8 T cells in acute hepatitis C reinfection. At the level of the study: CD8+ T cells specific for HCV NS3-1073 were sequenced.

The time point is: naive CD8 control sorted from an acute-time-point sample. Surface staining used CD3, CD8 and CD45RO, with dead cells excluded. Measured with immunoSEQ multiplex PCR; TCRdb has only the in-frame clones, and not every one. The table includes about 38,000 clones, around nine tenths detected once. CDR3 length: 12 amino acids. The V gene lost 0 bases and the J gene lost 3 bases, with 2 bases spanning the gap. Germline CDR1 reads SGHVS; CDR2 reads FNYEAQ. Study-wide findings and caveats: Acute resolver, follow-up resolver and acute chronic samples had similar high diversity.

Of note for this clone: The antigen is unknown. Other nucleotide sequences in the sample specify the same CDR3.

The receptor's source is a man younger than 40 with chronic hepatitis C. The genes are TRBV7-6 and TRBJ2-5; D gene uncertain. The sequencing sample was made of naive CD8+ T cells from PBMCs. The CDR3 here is CASSLAEETQYF. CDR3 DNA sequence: TGTGCCAGCAGCTTAGCAGAAGAGACCCAGTACTTC.